The T cell receptor (beta chain) described here comes from a study of blood T cell repertoires in COVID-19. On the study more broadly: T cells, B-cell-depleted T cells, or PBMCs provided the cDNA or gDNA that served as material.

This clone has a handful of counts. Between the trimmed V and J ends, which lost 5 bases and 11 bases, there was a span of 15 bases. Germline CDR1 is SQVTM and CDR2 is ANQGSEA. This CDR3 contains 11 residues. The data were produced by immunoSEQ multiplex PCR, yet TCRdb's version contains in-frame clones alone and is incomplete. The sample yields more than 200,000 clones, around 87% seen once. Everyone who took part was about 18 to 90 years old, and they came from roughly 25 US areas. This sequence originates from a woman aged 30 to 39 with acute COVID-19. Sequencing was carried out using PBMCs or T cells enriched from blood (not recorded which). The chain has TRBV29-1 and TRBJ1-1; D is uncertain. CDR3 bases: TGCAGCGTTCGGGTAGGAGCGGATGCTTTCTTT. It is translated as CSVRVGADAFF.